Below are 5 T cell receptor beta chains sequenced from a single sample in a study of T cells in Graves' hyperthyroidism and ophthalmopathy. RNA transcripts gave rise to amplified TCR beta CDR3 regions. The study used the HTBI primer set for a first-round RT-PCR of the TCR CDR3. Via MiXCR, TCRdb re-called the multiplex PCR reads, giving one row per CDR3 protein. The sample comprises 500,000 to 700,000 distinct CDR3 sequences, 16% of which are singletons, and under 20% rests with the top ten. The sample was blood. These receptors were taken from a woman younger than 35 with Graves' hyperthyroidism.

This clonotype was found a few times. The J gene is TRBJ2-3, the V gene TRBV4-1; perhaps TRBD2 as D (6 bases). Germline V CDR1 and CDR2: MGHRA, YSYEKL. Trimming pared 0 bases from V and 8 bases from J, leaving 9 bases between. This CDR3 contains 13 residues. This CDR3 is CASSQETRVTQYF. The DNA for the CDR3 is TGCGCCAGCAGCCAAGAGACTAGAGTTACGCAGTATTTT.

Only a few counts were recorded for this clonotype. The chain employs TRBV30 and TRBJ2-1; 9 bases match TRBD1. V shed 3 bases, J shed 7 bases, and the junction held 7 bases outside the gene matches. Germline-derived CDR1 and CDR2 are GTSNPN and SVGIG (reference sequence). The CDR3 length is 14 residues. The CDR3 nucleotides are TGTGCCTGGAGCAAGGACAGGGGATGGAATGAGCAGTTCTTC. The encoded protein is CAWSKDRGWNEQFF.

The chain has TRBV5-1 and TRBJ2-7; TRBD1 matches at 9 bases. V shed 3 bases, J shed 6 bases, and the junction held 16 bases outside the gene matches. The CDR3 loop spans 17 amino acids. Looked up from germline, CDR1 is SGHRS and CDR2 is YFSETQ. The CDR3 bases are TGCGCCAGCAGCTCACCCGGGACAGGGCCCCCTGAGGCCGAGCAGTACTTC. Translating gives CASSSPGTGPPEAEQYF.

In its sample, this clonotype was seen a few times. The chain couples TRBV18 to TRBJ1-2; TRBD1 is a possible D gene (6 bases). Trimming removed 0 bases from V and 2 bases from J, with 16 bases in between. Looked up from germline, CDR1 is KGHSH and CDR2 is LQKENI. The CDR3 is 17 residues long. The CDR3 loop is CASSPPDNRVGNYGYTF. The CDR3, as DNA: TGTGCCAGCTCACCACCGGACAACAGGGTGGGGAACTATGGCTACACCTTC.

This clonotype was seen many times. This chain joins TRBV30 and TRBJ2-7; 10 bases map to TRBD1. The junction had 2 bases not matched to a gene; V was cut back by 3 bases and J by 0 bases. This CDR3 region has 14 residues. Germline V gives CDR1 GTSNPN, CDR2 SVGIG (reference sequence). CDR3 nucleotide sequence: TGTGCCTGGAGGGACAGGGGGAGCTCCTACGAGCAGTACTTC. Residues: CAWRDRGSSYEQYF.